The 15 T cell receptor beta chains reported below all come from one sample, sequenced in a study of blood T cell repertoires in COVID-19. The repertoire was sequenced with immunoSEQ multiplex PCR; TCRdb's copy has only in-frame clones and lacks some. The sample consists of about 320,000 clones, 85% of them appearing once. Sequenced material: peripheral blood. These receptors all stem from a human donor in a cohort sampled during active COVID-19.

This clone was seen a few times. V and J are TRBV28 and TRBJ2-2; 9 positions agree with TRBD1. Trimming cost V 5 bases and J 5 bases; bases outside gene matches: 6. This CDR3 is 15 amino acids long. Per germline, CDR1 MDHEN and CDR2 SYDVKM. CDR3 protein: CASSIRDRATGELFF. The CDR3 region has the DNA TGTGCCAGCAGTATCCGGGACAGGGCTACCGGGGAGCTGTTTTTT.

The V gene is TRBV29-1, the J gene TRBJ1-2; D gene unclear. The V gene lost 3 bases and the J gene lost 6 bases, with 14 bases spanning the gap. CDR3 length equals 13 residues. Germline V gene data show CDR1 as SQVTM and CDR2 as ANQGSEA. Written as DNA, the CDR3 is TGCAGCGTTGAGTTGGGAGGTGGGAATGGCTACACCTTC. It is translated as CSVELGGGNGYTF. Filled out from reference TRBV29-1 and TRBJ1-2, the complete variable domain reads SAVISQKPSRDICQRGTSLTIQCQVDSQVTMMFWYRQQPGQSLTLIATANQGSEATYESGFVIDKFPISRPNLTFSTLTVSNMSPEDSSIYLCSVELGGGNGYTFGSGTRLTVV.

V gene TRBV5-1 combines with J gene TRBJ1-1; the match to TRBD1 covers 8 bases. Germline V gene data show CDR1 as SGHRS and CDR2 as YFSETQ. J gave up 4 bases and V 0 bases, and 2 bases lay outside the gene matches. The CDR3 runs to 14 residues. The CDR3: CASSLGDRGTEAFF. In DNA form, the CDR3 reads TGCGCCAGCAGCTTGGGTGACAGGGGCACTGAAGCTTTCTTT.

As DNA, the CDR3 is TGTGCCAGCAGACCGGACAGGGCATACGAGCAGTACTTC. The encoded protein is CASRPDRAYEQYF. This chain links TRBV7-9 with TRBJ2-7; 8 nucleotides match TRBD1. Germline lookup yields CDR1 SEHNR and CDR2 FQNEAQ (reference sequence). J was trimmed by 4 bases and V by 6 bases; bases with no gene match: 5. The CDR3 runs 13 residues.

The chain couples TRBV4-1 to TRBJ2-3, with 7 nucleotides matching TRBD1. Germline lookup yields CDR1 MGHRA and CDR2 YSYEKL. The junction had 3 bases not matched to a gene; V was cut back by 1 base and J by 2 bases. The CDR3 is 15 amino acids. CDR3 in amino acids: CASSQGGGNTDTQYF. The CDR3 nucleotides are TGCGCCAGCAGCCAAGGAGGGGGCAACACAGATACGCAGTATTTT.

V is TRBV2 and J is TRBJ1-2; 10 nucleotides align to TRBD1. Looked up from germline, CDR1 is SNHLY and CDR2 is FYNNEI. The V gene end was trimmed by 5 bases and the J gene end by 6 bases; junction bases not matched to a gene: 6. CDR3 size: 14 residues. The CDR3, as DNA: TGTGCCAGCAGTCCTTGGACAGGGGGGGATGGCTACACCTTC. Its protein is CASSPWTGGDGYTF.

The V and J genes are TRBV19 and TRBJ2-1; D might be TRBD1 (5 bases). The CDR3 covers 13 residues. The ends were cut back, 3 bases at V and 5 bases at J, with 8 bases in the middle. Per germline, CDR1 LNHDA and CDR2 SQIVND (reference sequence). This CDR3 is CASSILRDNEQFF. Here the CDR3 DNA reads TGTGCCAGTAGTATCCTCAGGGACAATGAGCAGTTCTTC.

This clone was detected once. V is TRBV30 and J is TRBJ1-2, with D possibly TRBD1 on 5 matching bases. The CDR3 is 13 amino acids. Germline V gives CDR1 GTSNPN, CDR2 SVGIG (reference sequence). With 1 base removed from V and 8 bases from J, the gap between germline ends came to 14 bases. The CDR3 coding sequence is TGTGCCTGGAGTGACGGGGGTATTAGAGGCTACACCTTC. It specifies CAWSDGGIRGYTF.

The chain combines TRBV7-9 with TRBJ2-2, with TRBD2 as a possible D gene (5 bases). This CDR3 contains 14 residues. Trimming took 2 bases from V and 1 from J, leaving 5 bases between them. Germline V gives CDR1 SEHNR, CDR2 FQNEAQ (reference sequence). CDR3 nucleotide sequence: TGTGCCAGCAGCTTACGGGGGAACACCGGGGAGCTGTTTTTT. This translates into CASSLRGNTGELFF.

The CDR3: CSASSGSRPSEAFF. The CDR3 region has the DNA TGCAGTGCTAGTAGCGGTTCGAGGCCCTCAGAAGCTTTCTTT. The chain recombines TRBV20-1 with TRBJ1-1; D is unresolved. CDR1 DFQATT and CDR2 SNEGSKA come from the germline V gene (reference sequence). V lost 3 bases to trimming and J lost 8 bases, with 19 bases between them. This CDR3 has 14 residues.

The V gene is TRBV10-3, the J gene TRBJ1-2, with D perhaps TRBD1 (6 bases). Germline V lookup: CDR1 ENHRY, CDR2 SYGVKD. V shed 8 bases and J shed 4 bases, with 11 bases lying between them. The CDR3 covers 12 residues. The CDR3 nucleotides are TGTGCCATCGGACAGAGTTCCTATGGCTACACCTTC. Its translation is CAIGQSSYGYTF.

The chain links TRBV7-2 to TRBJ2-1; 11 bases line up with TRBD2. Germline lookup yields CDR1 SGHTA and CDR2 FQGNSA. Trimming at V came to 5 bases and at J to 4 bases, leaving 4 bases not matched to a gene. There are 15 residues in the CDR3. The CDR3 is CASSISGGEYNEQFF. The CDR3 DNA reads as TGTGCCAGCAGCATTAGCGGGGGGGAATACAATGAGCAGTTCTTC.

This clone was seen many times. CDR3 in DNA: TGCAGTGCTAGTCTTAACAGGGGGTCGGAGGCTGGTGGCTACACCTTC. It specifies CSASLNRGSEAGGYTF. V and J are TRBV20-1 and TRBJ1-2; TRBD1 agrees at 8 bases. The germline gives CDR1 DFQATT, CDR2 SNEGSKA (reference sequence). V was pared by 3 bases and J by 7 bases, with 16 bases of the junction left unmatched. The CDR3 consists of 16 residues.

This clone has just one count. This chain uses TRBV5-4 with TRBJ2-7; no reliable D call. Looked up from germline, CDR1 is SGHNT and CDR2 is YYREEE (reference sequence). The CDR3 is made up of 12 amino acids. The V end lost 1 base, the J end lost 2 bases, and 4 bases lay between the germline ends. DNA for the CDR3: TGTGCCAGCAGCTTGCAAACCTACGAGCAGTACTTC. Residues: CASSLQTYEQYF.

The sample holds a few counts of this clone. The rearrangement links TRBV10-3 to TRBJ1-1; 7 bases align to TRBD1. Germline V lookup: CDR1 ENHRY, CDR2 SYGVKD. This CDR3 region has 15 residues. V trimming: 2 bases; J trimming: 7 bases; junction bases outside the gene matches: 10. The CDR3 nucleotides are TGTGCCATCAGTGAGCCCCAAACAGGGGCCGGTGAAGCTTTCTTT. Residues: CAISEPQTGAGEAFF.